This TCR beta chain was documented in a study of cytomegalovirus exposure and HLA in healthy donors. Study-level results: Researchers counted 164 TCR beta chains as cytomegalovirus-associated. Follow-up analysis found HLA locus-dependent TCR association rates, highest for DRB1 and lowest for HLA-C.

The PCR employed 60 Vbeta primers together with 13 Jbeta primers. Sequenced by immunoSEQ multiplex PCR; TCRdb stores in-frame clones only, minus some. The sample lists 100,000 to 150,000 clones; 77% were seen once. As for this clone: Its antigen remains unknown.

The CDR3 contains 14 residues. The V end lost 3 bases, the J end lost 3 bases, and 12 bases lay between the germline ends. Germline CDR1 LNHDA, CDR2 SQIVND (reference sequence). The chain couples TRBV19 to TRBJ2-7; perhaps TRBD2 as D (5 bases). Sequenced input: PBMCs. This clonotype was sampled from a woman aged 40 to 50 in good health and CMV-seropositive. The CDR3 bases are TGTGCCAGTAGTATTGGTGCCGGGGACTACGAGCAGTACTTC. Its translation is CASSIGAGDYEQYF. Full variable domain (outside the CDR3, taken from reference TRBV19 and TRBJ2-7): DGGITQSPKYLFRKEGQNVTLSCEQNLNHDAMYWYRQDPGQGLRLIYYSQIVNDFQKGDIAEGYSVSREKKESFPLTVTSAQKNPTAFYLCASSIGAGDYEQYFGPGTRLTVT.